This T cell receptor (beta chain) was sequenced for a study of T cell responses to AZD1222 COVID-19 vaccine. Repertoires were generated with immunoSEQ multiplex PCR, while TCRdb's copy carries only in-frame clones and drops some. The repertoire consists of 150,000 or so clones, with about 88% occurring once and the leading ten covering around 3.1%. This CDR3 has 12 residues. CDR1 and CDR2 (germline): SGDLS, YYNGEE. V lost 0 bases and J 5 bases, leaving 5 bases between the germline ends. This clone has a single count. The antigen is not known. Findings and caveats of the study: Clonal diversity was possibly underestimated, and the donors were mostly white British, with more females. Per reports, nearly half of all spike-specific TCRs target regions that are unmutated in variants.

This specimen was peripheral blood, taken on day 0 of AZD1222 vaccination. This TCR was sampled from an adult in good health. The chain is built from TRBV9 and TRBJ2-5; no clear D. This chain's CDR3 is CASSVGFETQYF. CDR3 nucleotides: TGTGCCAGCAGCGTAGGGTTCGAGACCCAGTACTTC.